The entry that follows covers one T cell receptor beta chain sequence. Its antigen is unidentified. This record belongs to a study of vaccination and CD4 T cells after COVID-19. The V segment lost 1 base and the J segment 1 base; nucleotides outside the gene matches: 1. Per germline, CDR1 LNHDA and CDR2 SQIVND (reference sequence). The CDR3 sequence is 14 residues long. The Oncomine TCR Beta short-read assay was applied to DNA of cultured CD4+ T cells. TCRdb re-analysed the PCR reads in MiXCR, keeping a single row per CDR3 protein. The sample records 6,500 to 7,000 distinct CDR3 sequences, about three quarters being singletons. Sample treatment: 10-day PBMC culture with coronavirus spike peptide pools or control peptides (ViraFEST assay). Harvesting of the unexposed donor's CD4+ T cells predated the COVID-19 pandemic (2011-2018). TCR sequencing followed the expansion of antigen-specific T cells with peptide pools in ViraFEST. Cell supply allowing, SARS-CoV-2 S/N and four cold-coronavirus spikes probed unexposed-donor CD4+ T cells.

The clonotype was recovered from a human donor in good health. The rearrangement uses TRBV19 and TRBJ2-7; 7 nucleotides align to TRBD2. Sequencing input: CD4+ T cells from blood, cultured in vitro. The CDR3 sequence is CASSIARGSYEQYF. The CDR3 coding sequence is TGTGCCAGTAGTATAGCGCGGGGGTCCTACGAGCAGTACTTC.